Presented here are 3 T cell receptor beta chains from one specimen sequenced in a study of T cells in Graves' hyperthyroidism and ophthalmopathy. Amplified TCR beta CDR3 regions came from RNA transcripts. When the TCR CDR3 underwent first-round RT-PCR, the HTBI primer set was used. In TCRdb, the multiplex PCR reads were re-called with MiXCR into one record per CDR3 protein. The sample has 550,000 to 700,000 distinct CDR3 sequences; 35% to 55% are singletons. The sequencing input was peripheral blood or thyroid tissue (not recorded which). Receptor source: an adult woman with Graves' disease, either hyperthyroidism or ophthalmopathy (not recorded which).

In its sample, this clonotype was seen once. This chain joins TRBV10-3 and TRBJ2-1, with D perhaps TRBD2 (6 bases). Germline V lookup: CDR1 ENHRY, CDR2 SYGVKD. This CDR3 comprises 18 residues. Trimming took off 4 bases at V and 3 bases at J, with 22 bases between the two ends. The CDR3 loop reads CAISVGGKPGLHYNEQFF. CDR3 DNA sequence: TGTGCCATCAGTGTTGGTGGAAAGCCGGGACTGCACTACAATGAGCAGTTCTTC.

The rearrangement uses TRBV7-9 and TRBJ1-6; TRBD1 is a possible D gene (5 bases). Per germline, CDR1 SEHNR and CDR2 FQNEAQ (reference sequence). V was clipped by 5 bases and J by 10 bases, with 18 bases between them. The CDR3 runs to 15 residues. CDR3 in amino acids: CASSDNGGDGSPLHF. CDR3 nucleotides: TGTGCCAGCAGCGACAACGGGGGGGATGGCTCACCCCTCCACTTT.

This chain uses TRBV7-2 with TRBJ2-5; the D call may be TRBD1 or TRBD2 (5 bases each). Germline V lookup: CDR1 SGHTA, CDR2 FQGNSA. V was trimmed by 0 bases and J by 2 bases, leaving 7 bases between them. CDR3 length equals 14 residues. In DNA, the CDR3 is TGTGCCAGCAGCTTAGCGGGACGACAAGAGACCCAGTACTTC. This gives the protein CASSLAGRQETQYF.